This T cell receptor beta chain comes out of a study of radiotherapy plus CTLA-4 blockade in lung cancer. Notes on the study in general: Blood saw expansion of tumor-derived TCR clones after radiotherapy plus ipilimumab.

The table lists this clone with a few counts. Its antigen is still unknown. This table comes from immunoSEQ multiplex PCR, and its TCRdb copy is limited to in-frame clones, with some not included. The data show roughly 42,000 clones, 75% to 85% seen once. Looked up from germline, CDR1 is SNHLY and CDR2 is FYNNEI. Unmatched junction bases numbered 11, after V lost 6 bases and J lost 9 bases. CDR3 length: 17 amino acids. The material was peripheral blood, obtained from a patient treated with radiotherapy plus ipilimumab. This clonotype was sampled from a human donor with non-small cell lung cancer that progressed on radiotherapy plus ipilimumab. The chain uses TRBV2 and TRBJ2-1, with 16 bases identical to TRBD2. CDR3 DNA sequence: TGTGCCAGCAGAGTCCTGGGGACTAGCGGGGGGGCCAGTGAGCAGTTCTTC. As protein: CASRVLGTSGGASEQFF.